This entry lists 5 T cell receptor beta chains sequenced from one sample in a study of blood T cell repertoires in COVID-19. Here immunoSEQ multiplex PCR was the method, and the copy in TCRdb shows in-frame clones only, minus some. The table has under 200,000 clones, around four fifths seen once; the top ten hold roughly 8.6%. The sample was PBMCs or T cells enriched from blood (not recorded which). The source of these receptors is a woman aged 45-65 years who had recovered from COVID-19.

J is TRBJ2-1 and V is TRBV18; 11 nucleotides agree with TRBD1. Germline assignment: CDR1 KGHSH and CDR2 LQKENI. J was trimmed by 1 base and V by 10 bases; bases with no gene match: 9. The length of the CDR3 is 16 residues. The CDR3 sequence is CATHTGTGGSYNEQFF. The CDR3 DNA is TGTGCCACACATACCGGGACAGGGGGATCCTACAATGAGCAGTTCTTC.

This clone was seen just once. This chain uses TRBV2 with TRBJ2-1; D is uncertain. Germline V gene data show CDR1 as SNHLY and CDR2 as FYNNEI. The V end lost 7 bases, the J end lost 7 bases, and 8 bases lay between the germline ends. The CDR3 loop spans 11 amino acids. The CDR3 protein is CASMVGNEQFF. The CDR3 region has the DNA TGTGCCAGCATGGTCGGGAATGAGCAGTTCTTC.

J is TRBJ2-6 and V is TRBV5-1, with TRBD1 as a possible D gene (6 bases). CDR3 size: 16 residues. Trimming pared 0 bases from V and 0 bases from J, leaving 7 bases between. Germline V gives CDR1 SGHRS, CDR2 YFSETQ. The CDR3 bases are TGCGCCAGCAGCTTGGGACAGGCCTCTGGGGCCAACGTCCTGACTTTC. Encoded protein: CASSLGQASGANVLTF.

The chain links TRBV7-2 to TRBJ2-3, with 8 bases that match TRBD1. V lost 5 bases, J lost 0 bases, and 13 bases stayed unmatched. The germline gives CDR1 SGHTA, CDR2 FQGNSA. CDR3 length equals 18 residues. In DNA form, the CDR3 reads TGTGCCAGCAGCCCTCGTCTTATAGGACAGGGAAGCACAGATACGCAGTATTTT. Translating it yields CASSPRLIGQGSTDTQYF.

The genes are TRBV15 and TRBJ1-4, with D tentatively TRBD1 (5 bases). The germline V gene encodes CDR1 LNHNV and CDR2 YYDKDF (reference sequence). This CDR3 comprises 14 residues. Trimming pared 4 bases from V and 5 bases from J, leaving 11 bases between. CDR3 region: CATSTARANEKLFF. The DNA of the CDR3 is TGTGCCACCAGCACGGCCAGGGCGAATGAAAAACTGTTTTTT.